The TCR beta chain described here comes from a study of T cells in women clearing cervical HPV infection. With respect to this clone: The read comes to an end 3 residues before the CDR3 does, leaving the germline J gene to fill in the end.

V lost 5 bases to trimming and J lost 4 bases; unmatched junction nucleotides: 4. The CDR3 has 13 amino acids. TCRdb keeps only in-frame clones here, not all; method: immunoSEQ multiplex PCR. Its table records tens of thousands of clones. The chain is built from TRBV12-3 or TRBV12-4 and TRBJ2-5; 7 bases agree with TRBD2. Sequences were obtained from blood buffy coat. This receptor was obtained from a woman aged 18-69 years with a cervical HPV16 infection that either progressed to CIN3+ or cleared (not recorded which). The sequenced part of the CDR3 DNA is TGTGCCAGCAGTCAGTTAGCGGGAGAGACC. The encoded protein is CASSQLAGET. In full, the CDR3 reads CASSQLAGETQYF.